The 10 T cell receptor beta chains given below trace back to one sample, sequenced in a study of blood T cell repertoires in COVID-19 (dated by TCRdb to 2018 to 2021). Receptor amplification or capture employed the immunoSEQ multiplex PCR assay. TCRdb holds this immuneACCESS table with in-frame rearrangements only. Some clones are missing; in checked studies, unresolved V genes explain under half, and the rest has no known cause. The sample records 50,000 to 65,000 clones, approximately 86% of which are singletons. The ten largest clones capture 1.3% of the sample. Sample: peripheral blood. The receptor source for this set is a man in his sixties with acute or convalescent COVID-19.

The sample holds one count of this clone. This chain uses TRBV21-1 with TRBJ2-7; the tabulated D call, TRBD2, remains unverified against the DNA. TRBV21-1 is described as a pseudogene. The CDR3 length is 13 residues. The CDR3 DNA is TGTGCCAGCAGCAAACGGCGGGAACGCGAGCAGTACTTC. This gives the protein CASSKRREREQYF.

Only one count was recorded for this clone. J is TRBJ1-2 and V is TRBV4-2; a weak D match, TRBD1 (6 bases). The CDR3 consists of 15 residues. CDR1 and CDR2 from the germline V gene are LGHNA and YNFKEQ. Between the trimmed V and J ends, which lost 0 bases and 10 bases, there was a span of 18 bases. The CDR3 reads CASSQDRPRGDDYTF. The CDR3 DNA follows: TGTGCCAGCAGCCAAGATCGGCCCAGGGGTGATGACTACACCTTC.

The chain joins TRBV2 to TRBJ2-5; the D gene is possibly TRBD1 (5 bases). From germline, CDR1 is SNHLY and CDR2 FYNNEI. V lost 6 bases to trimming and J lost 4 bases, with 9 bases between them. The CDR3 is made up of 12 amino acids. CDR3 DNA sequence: TGTGCCAGCAGCAGGGTTTTAGAGACCCAGTACTTC. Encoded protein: CASSRVLETQYF.

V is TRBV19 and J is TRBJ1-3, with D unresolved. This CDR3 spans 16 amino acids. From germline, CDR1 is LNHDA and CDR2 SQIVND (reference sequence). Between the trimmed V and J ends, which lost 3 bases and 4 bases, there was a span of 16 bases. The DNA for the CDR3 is TGTGCCAGTAGTATCGAGGCCTCCCGGTCCGGAAACACCATATATTTT. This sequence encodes CASSIEASRSGNTIYF.

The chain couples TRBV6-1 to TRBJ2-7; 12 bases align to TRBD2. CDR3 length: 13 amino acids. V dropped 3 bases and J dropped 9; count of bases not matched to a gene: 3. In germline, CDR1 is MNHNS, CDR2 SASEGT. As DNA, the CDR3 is TGTGCCAGCAGTGAGACTAGCGGGAGTCTGCAGTACTTC. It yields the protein CASSETSGSLQYF.

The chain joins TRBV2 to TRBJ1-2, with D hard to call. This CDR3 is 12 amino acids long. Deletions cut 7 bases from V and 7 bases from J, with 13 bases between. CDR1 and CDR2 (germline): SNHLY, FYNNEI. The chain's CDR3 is CASIISTGGYTF. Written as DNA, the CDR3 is TGTGCCAGCATCATAAGCACGGGTGGCTACACCTTC.

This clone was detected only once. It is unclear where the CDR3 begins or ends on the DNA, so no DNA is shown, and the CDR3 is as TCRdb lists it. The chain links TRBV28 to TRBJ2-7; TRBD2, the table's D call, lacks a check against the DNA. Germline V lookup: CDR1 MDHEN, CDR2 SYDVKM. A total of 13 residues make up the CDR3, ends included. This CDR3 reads CASSSSGFSEQYF.

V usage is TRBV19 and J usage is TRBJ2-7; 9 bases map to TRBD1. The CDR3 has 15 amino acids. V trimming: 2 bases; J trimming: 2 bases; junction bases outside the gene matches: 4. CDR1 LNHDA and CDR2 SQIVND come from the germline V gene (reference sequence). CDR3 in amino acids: CASSIKGQGAYEQYF. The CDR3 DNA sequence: TGTGCCAGTAGTATAAAGGGACAGGGAGCCTACGAGCAGTACTTC.

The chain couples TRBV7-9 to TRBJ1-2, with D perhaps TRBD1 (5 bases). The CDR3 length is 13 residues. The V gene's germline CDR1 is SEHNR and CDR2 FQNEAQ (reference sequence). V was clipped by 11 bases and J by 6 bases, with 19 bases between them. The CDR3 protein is CAGHGRRGDGYTF. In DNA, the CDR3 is TGTGCCGGACATGGGAGGCGGGGAGATGGCTACACCTTC.

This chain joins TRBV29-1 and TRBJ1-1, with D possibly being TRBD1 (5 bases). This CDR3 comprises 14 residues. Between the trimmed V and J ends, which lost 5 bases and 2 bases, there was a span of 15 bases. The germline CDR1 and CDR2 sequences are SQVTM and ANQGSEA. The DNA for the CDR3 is TGCAGCGTTCAACAGGCCCCTATAAACACTGAAGCTTTCTTT. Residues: CSVQQAPINTEAFF.